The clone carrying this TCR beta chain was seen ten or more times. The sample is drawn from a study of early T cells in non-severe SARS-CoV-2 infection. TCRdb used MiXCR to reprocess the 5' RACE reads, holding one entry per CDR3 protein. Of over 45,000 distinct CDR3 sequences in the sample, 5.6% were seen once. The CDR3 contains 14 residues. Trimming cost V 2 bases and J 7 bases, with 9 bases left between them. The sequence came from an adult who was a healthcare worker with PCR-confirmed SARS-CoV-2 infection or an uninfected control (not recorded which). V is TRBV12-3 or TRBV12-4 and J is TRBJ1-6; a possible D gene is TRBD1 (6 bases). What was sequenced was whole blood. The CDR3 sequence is CASSLIRGNSPLHF. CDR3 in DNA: TGTGCCAGCAGTTTAATCAGGGGCAATTCACCCCTCCACTTT.